The T cell receptor beta chain described here comes from a study of identical twins. Study conclusions and caveats: Excess sharing between twins was weaker in beta out-of-frame sequences.

TCRdb reanalysed the 5' RACE reads using MiXCR and keeps one entry per CDR3 protein. The table includes some 1,700,000 distinct CDR3 sequences, 32% detected once. V was clipped by 4 bases and J by 2 bases, with 14 bases between them. The CDR3 runs to 15 residues. From germline, CDR1 is LGHDT and CDR2 YNNKEL (reference sequence). This clonotype was detected a few times. Its antigen remains unknown. The rearrangement links TRBV3-1 to TRBJ2-5; D unclear. This receptor was identified in a newborn girl in good health. Specimen: cord blood. In nucleotides, the CDR3 is TGTGCCAGCAGCCCTTATCGGCAGACTCAAGAGACCCAGTACTTC. It codes for CASSPYRQTQETQYF.